This T cell receptor (beta chain) emerged from a study of blood T cell repertoires in COVID-19. Study-wide context: From the United States, Italy and Spain came samples of acute and convalescent COVID-19.

Authors' processing steps: Counts of nucleated cells, estimated from reference gene primer amplification, were obtained. The assay was immunoSEQ multiplex PCR, and TCRdb's table has in-frame clones only and misses some. V and J calls and clone size are given by that table; D and trimming were obtained from the DNA. The sample has about 380,000 clones, 85% seen once; the top ten hold more than 3%. The CDR3 contains 15 residues. V lost 2 bases to trimming and J lost 4 bases; unmatched junction nucleotides: 1. Germline assignment: CDR1 SGHDN and CDR2 FVKESK. This sequence originates from a woman aged 18 to 35 with acute or convalescent COVID-19. Sequenced input: peripheral blood. The gene calls are TRBV14 and TRBJ1-6; 8 positions match TRBD1. The CDR3 coding sequence is TGTGCCAGCAGCCAAACAGGGGGATATAATTCACCCCTCCACTTT. Its protein product is CASSQTGGYNSPLHF.